Following are 18 T cell receptor beta chains from one sample sequenced in a study of cytomegalovirus exposure and HLA in healthy donors. 60 Vbeta and 13 Jbeta primers were used in PCR. Method: immunoSEQ multiplex PCR; TCRdb's copy keeps in-frame clones and lacks some. The table includes some 140,000 clones, more than 75% detected once. The material sequenced was PBMCs. These receptors were collected from a male donor in good health and CMV-seronegative.

The V call is TRBV6-5, the J call TRBJ2-2; D might be TRBD2 (6 bases). The CDR3 is 15 residues long. Germline loops: CDR1 MNHEY, CDR2 SVGAGI. V lost 2 bases and J lost 3, with 10 bases in between. Written as DNA, the CDR3 is TGTGCCAGCAGTTACGGCGGGATTCACACCGGGGAGCTGTTTTTT. Protein sequence: CASSYGGIHTGELFF.

The chain joins TRBV5-6 to TRBJ2-2, with 9 bases that match TRBD2. This CDR3 has 16 amino acids. Germline V gene lookup returns CDR1 SGHDT and CDR2 YYEEEE. J gave up 2 bases and V 0 bases, and 2 bases lay outside the gene matches. Written as DNA, the CDR3 is TGTGCCAGCAGCTTGGTAGCGGGGGCAAACACCGGGGAGCTGTTTTTT. The encoded protein is CASSLVAGANTGELFF.

This clone was seen once. The gene calls are TRBV6-6 and TRBJ2-7; TRBD1 aligns across 8 bases. V lost 0 bases, J lost 5 bases, and 6 bases stayed unmatched. Germline V gives CDR1 MNHNY, CDR2 SVGAGI (reference sequence). This CDR3 has 15 residues. DNA of the CDR3: TGTGCCAGCAGTTACTCCCGGACAGGGAAACACGAGCAGTACTTC. Translating gives CASSYSRTGKHEQYF.

The V gene is TRBV15, the J gene TRBJ2-1; 9 bases line up with TRBD2. The CDR3 has 17 amino acids. Germline CDR1 is LNHNV and CDR2 is YYDKDF (reference sequence). With V trimmed by 0 bases and J by 9 bases, 12 bases remained unmatched. The chain's CDR3 is CATSRDSLAGSGREQFF. The DNA of the CDR3 is TGTGCCACCAGCAGAGATAGTCTAGCGGGGTCCGGACGTGAGCAGTTCTTC. The variable domain in full, with the rest retrieved from reference TRBV15 and TRBJ2-1, is DAMVIQNPRYQVTQFGKPVTLSCSQTLNHNVMYWYQQKSSQAPKLLFHYYDKDFNNEADTPDNFQSRRPNTSFCFLDIRSPGLGDTAMYLCATSRDSLAGSGREQFFGPGTRLTVL.

The chain links TRBV5-1 to TRBJ2-3; 9 bases are shared with TRBD2. This CDR3 is 15 amino acids long. Germline CDR1 SGHRS, CDR2 YFSETQ. With V trimmed by 6 bases and J by 2 bases, 7 bases remained unmatched. This CDR3 is CASTSPSGATDTQYF. In nucleotides, the CDR3 is TGCGCCAGCACCTCTCCTAGCGGGGCCACAGATACGCAGTATTTT.

The chain recombines TRBV19 with TRBJ2-1, with TRBD2 matching over 8 bases. The CDR3 length is 15 residues. The germline gives CDR1 LNHDA, CDR2 SQIVND (reference sequence). Unmatched junction bases numbered 9, after V lost 4 bases and J lost 7 bases. CDR3 protein: CASSRGLVVFNEQFF. The DNA of the CDR3 is TGTGCCAGTAGTAGGGGACTAGTTGTTTTTAATGAGCAGTTCTTC.

The genes are TRBV5-4 and TRBJ2-7; D may be TRBD1 (6 bases). Germline assignment: CDR1 SGHNT and CDR2 YYREEE (reference sequence). V lost 4 bases and J 5 bases, leaving 19 bases between the germline ends. The length of the CDR3 is 15 residues. In DNA, the CDR3 is TGTGCCAGCAGCACACCAACAGGGAAACGCAACGAGCAGTACTTC. Its translation: CASSTPTGKRNEQYF.

The chain recombines TRBV19 with TRBJ1-4, with TRBD1 matching over 8 bases. This CDR3 has 14 residues. The germline gives CDR1 LNHDA, CDR2 SQIVND (reference sequence). Losses at the gene ends were 4 bases for V and 7 bases for J; bases not matched to a gene: 5. The CDR3 here is CASSTGGIIEKLFF. In DNA form, the CDR3 reads TGTGCCAGTAGTACAGGGGGCATAATTGAAAAACTGTTTTTT.

The DNA for the CDR3 is TGCGCCAGCAGCTTGGACCTGGGAGCCACCGGGGAGCTGTTTTTT. Translating gives CASSLDLGATGELFF. The chain carries TRBV5-1 and TRBJ2-2, with D maybe TRBD2 (5 bases). The V end lost 0 bases, the J end lost 4 bases, and 10 bases lay between the germline ends. The CDR3 loop spans 15 amino acids. In germline, CDR1 is SGHRS, CDR2 YFSETQ. The full variable domain, completed using reference TRBV5-1 and TRBJ2-2, is KAGVTQTPRYLIKTRGQQVTLSCSPISGHRSVSWYQQTPGQGLQFLFEYFSETQRNKGNFPGRFSGRQFSNSRSEMNVSTLELGDSALYLCASSLDLGATGELFFGEGSRLTVL.

This chain links TRBV4-3 with TRBJ1-2; 10 bases line up with TRBD1. The junction had 4 bases not matched to a gene; V was cut back by 4 bases and J by 2 bases. The length of the CDR3 is 15 residues. The V gene's germline CDR1 is LGHNA and CDR2 YSLEER. The CDR3 here is CASSLGTGDNYGYTF. As DNA, the CDR3 is TGCGCCAGCAGCCTGGGGACAGGGGACAACTATGGCTACACCTTC.

The chain couples TRBV4-3 to TRBJ1-6; maybe TRBD1 (6 bases). The CDR3 contains 15 residues. Germline values: CDR1 LGHNA, CDR2 YSLEER. Trimming cost V 4 bases and J 4 bases, with 11 bases left between them. CDR3 sequence: CASSPTGTYNSPLHF. The CDR3 DNA is TGCGCCAGCAGCCCGACTGGGACATATAATTCACCCCTCCACTTT.

The chain combines TRBV13 with TRBJ2-5, with D perhaps matching TRBD2 (6 bases). This CDR3 has 15 residues. V was shortened by 0 bases and J by 5 bases, with 13 bases between the two germline ends. Germline V lookup: CDR1 PRHDT, CDR2 FYEKMQ (reference sequence). CDR3 sequence: CASSLGGGGGETQYF. In nucleotides, the CDR3 is TGTGCCAGCAGCTTAGGCGGAGGTGGGGGGGAGACCCAGTACTTC.

The gene calls are TRBV4-1 and TRBJ2-1, with 7 bases that match TRBD2. The J segment lost 5 bases and the V segment lost 1 base, leaving 11 bases of the junction unmatched. The germline V gene has CDR1 MGHRA and CDR2 YSYEKL. The CDR3 runs 17 residues. The CDR3 spells CASSQVSGLELHNEQFF. The CDR3 DNA sequence: TGCGCCAGCAGCCAAGTTAGCGGACTAGAACTTCACAATGAGCAGTTCTTC.

This clone was seen only once. The chain combines TRBV11-3 with TRBJ2-6, with 8 nucleotides matching TRBD1. The CDR3 runs to 18 residues. After removal of 4 bases from V and 0 bases from J, the junction contained 8 bases not matched to a gene. From germline, CDR1 is SGHNT and CDR2 YENEEA. CDR3 amino acids: CASSSLQGADSGANVLTF. The CDR3 coding sequence is TGTGCCAGCAGCTCCCTTCAGGGGGCCGACTCTGGGGCCAACGTCCTGACTTTC.

This chain links TRBV11-3 with TRBJ1-4; 10 nucleotides agree with TRBD1. Germline CDR1 SGHNT, CDR2 YENEEA. V was pared by 7 bases and J by 4 bases, with 6 bases of the junction left unmatched. The CDR3 contains 15 residues. The CDR3 sequence is CASTPTGGRNEKLFF. The CDR3 coding sequence is TGTGCCAGCACCCCGACAGGGGGCCGTAATGAAAAACTGTTTTTT.

In this sample, this clone turned up a few times. The chain is built from TRBV5-5 and TRBJ1-1; tentatively, D is TRBD1 (5 bases). Germline CDR1 and CDR2: SGHKS and YYEKEE (reference sequence). V was cut by 2 bases and J by 5 bases, with 10 bases left in between. The CDR3 is 13 residues long. The CDR3 sequence: CASSFQGLTEAFF. Written as DNA, the CDR3 is TGTGCCAGCAGCTTCCAGGGCTTGACTGAAGCTTTCTTT.

This clone was seen a handful of times. The genes are TRBV7-9 and TRBJ2-1, with a weak D call TRBD2 (5 bases). CDR3 length equals 11 residues. Germline values: CDR1 SEHNR, CDR2 FQNEAQ (reference sequence). Trimming stripped 5 bases from V and 10 bases from J, with 9 bases between. DNA of the CDR3: TGTGCCAGCAGCCTTCAGCGGGAGCAGTTCTTC. It codes for CASSLQREQFF.

The V and J genes are TRBV2 and TRBJ1-6; D is unclear. Trimming stripped 3 bases from V and 9 bases from J, with 9 bases between. This CDR3 is 13 amino acids long. From germline, CDR1 is SNHLY and CDR2 FYNNEI. The CDR3 coding sequence is TGTGCCAGCAGTGATGAGGGTGGTTCACCCCTCCACTTT. It translates to CASSDEGGSPLHF.